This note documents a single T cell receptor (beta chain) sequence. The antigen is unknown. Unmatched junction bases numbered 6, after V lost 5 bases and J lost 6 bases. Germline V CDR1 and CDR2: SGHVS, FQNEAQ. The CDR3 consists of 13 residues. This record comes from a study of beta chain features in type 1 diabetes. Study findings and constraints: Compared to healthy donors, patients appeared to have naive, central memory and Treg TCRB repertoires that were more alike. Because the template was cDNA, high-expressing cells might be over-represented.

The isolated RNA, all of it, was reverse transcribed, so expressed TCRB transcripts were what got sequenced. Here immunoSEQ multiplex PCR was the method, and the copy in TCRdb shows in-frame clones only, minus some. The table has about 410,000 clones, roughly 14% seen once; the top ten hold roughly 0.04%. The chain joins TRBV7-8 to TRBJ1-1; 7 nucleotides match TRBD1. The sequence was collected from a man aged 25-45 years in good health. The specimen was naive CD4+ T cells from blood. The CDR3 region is CASSKDRRAEAFF. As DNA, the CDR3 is TGTGCCAGCAGCAAGGACAGGAGGGCTGAAGCTTTCTTT. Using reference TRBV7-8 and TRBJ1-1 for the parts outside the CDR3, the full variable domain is GAGVSQSPRYKVAKRGQDVALRCDPISGHVSLFWYQQALGQGPEFLTYFQNEAQLDKSGLPSDRFFAERPEGSVSTLKIQRTQQEDSAVYLCASSKDRRAEAFFGQGTRLTVV.